Reported below is one T cell receptor (beta chain). Its antigen is undetermined. The sample belongs to a study of STAT5B mutations in CD4+ large granular lymphocyte leukemia. Sequencing used immunoSEQ multiplex PCR; TCRdb keeps in-frame clones, though not all of them. The sample yields some 4,900 clones, around 88% seen once. The germline CDR1 and CDR2 sequences are SGHRS and YFSETQ. CDR3 length: 18 residues. Unmatched junction bases numbered 12, after V lost 0 bases and J lost 7 bases. Notes on the study in general: TRBV06-family usage was enriched in top patient clones (8/27) versus controls (2/35).

This TCR was recovered from a man aged 40-55 years with CD4+ T-cell large granular lymphocyte leukemia. The sequenced sample was PBMCs. The chain uses TRBV5-1 and TRBJ2-2, with 10 bases identical to TRBD1. CDR3 amino acids: CASSLGLTGGREGGELFF. CDR3 sequence (DNA): TGCGCCAGCAGCTTGGGGCTGACAGGGGGCCGAGAGGGCGGGGAGCTGTTTTTT.